These 21 T cell receptor beta chains were sequenced from one sample in a study of blood T cells in healthy people across ages. Combining a sample-barcoded 5' primer with a J-beta primer mix, a second PCR ran for about 7 to 11 cycles. TCRdb re-called the 5' RACE reads with MiXCR, one entry per CDR3 protein. In the table there are 1.5 million to 1.9 million distinct CDR3 sequences, 35% to 45% of which are singletons. Sequencing was done on a sample of blood. Every receptor here comes from a woman younger than 35 in good health.

This clonotype showed up many times. This chain joins TRBV20-1 and TRBJ2-1; 10 positions agree with TRBD2. With V trimmed by 1 base and J by 6 bases, 3 bases remained unmatched. This CDR3 has 14 residues. CDR1 is DFQATT, CDR2 SNEGSKA, per germline (reference sequence). Written as DNA, the CDR3 is TGCAGTGCTAGAGTGGCTAGCGGGAGCAATGAGCAGTTCTTC. Protein sequence: CSARVASGSNEQFF.

The sample holds a few counts of this clonotype. The rearrangement uses TRBV15 and TRBJ1-4; D is uncertain. Germline CDR1 reads LNHNV; CDR2 reads YYDKDF (reference sequence). Trimming pared 1 base from V and 8 bases from J, leaving 11 bases between. The CDR3 spans 14 residues. DNA of the CDR3: TGTGCCACCAGCAGAGGCCGTAAGGTGGAAAAACTGTTTTTT. It is translated as CATSRGRKVEKLFF.

Comments on this clonotype: The conserved final phenylalanine or tryptophan is absent from the CDR3, which likely points to a read error. This sequence joins TRBV4-2 and TRBJ2-1; D is possibly TRBD2 (5 bases). V lost 0 bases and J lost 5, with 14 bases in between. The CDR3 has 16 amino acids. CDR1 and CDR2 from the germline V gene are LGHNA and YNFKEQ. DNA of the CDR3: TGTGCCAGCAGCCAAGATGAGCTAGCAACTAACAATGAGCAGTTCTAC. This gives the protein CASSQDELATNNEQFY.

The genes are TRBV18 and TRBJ2-3; D call uncertain. This CDR3 region has 15 residues. V was shortened by 2 bases and J by 5 bases, with 14 bases between the two germline ends. CDR1 is KGHSH and CDR2 is LQKENI in the germline V gene. CDR3 sequence (DNA): TGTGCCAGCTCACCAGGTCCTTATGGGAAAGATACGCAGTATTTT. Translated: CASSPGPYGKDTQYF.

The chain links TRBV7-9 to TRBJ2-7; TRBD1 matches at 7 bases. The CDR3 consists of 12 residues. Germline values: CDR1 SEHNR, CDR2 FQNEAQ (reference sequence). The junction had 4 bases not matched to a gene; V was cut back by 5 bases and J by 6 bases. The CDR3 protein is CASSATGCEQYF. CDR3 DNA: TGTGCCAGCAGCGCGACAGGGTGCGAGCAGTACTTC.

This clonotype came up a few times. The junction differs from germline at one of its ends, possibly a read error. This rearrangement joins TRBV11-3 to TRBJ2-7, with D perhaps assigned TRBD1 or TRBD2 (5 bases each). Germline CDR1 is SGHNT and CDR2 is YENEEA. This CDR3 comprises 13 residues. This CDR3 reads CASSLEDGAEQYF. The CDR3 DNA sequence: TGTGCCAGCAGTTTAGAGGACGGGGCCGAGCAGTACTTC.

V usage is TRBV5-1 and J usage is TRBJ2-3; TRBD1 might be the D (5 bases). Germline-derived CDR1 and CDR2 are SGHRS and YFSETQ. This CDR3 comprises 15 residues. V shed 5 bases and J shed 4 bases, with 17 bases lying between them. CDR3 sequence reads: CASSSGHSGADTQYF. CDR3 coding DNA: TGCGCCAGCAGTTCTGGACACTCTGGAGCAGATACGCAGTATTTT. The complete variable domain, with remaining parts taken from reference TRBV5-1 and TRBJ2-3, reads KAGVTQTPRYLIKTRGQQVTLSCSPISGHRSVSWYQQTPGQGLQFLFEYFSETQRNKGNFPGRFSGRQFSNSRSEMNVSTLELGDSALYLCASSSGHSGADTQYFGPGTRLTVL.

The chain carries TRBV9 and TRBJ2-7; no reliable D call. Judging by the DNA end, TRBJ2-5 fits better; the J call may be wrong. The germline V gene has CDR1 SGDLS and CDR2 YYNGEE. This CDR3 spans 15 amino acids. As DNA, the CDR3 is TGTGCCAGCAGCGTAGCCCCAGGAAGGCAAGAGACCCAGTACTTC. It specifies CASSVAPGRQETQYF.

The chain has TRBV2 and TRBJ2-7; the D is unclear. CDR3 length: 13 amino acids. The germline CDR1 and CDR2 sequences are SNHLY and FYNNEI. The V end was cut by 6 bases, the J end by 2 bases, with 11 bases between. The CDR3 region is CASSVVAAYEQYF. Written as DNA, the CDR3 is TGTGCCAGCAGCGTTGTAGCTGCCTACGAGCAGTACTTC.

The V call is TRBV12-3 or TRBV12-4, the J call TRBJ2-1, with 8 bases identical to TRBD2. The CDR3 covers 15 residues. With V trimmed by 5 bases and J by 0 bases, 3 bases remained unmatched. CDR3 bases: TGTGCCAGCAGTAAGCGGGAGAGCTCCTACAATGAGCAGTTCTTC. Amino acid sequence: CASSKRESSYNEQFF.

The chain combines TRBV7-9 with TRBJ1-1; D might be TRBD1 (5 bases). With 5 bases removed from V and 1 base from J, the gap between germline ends came to 11 bases. Germline assignment: CDR1 SEHNR and CDR2 FQNEAQ (reference sequence). The CDR3 covers 14 residues. CDR3 residues: CASSPDTGNTEAFF. The CDR3 bases are TGTGCCAGCAGCCCGGACACAGGGAACACTGAAGCTTTCTTT. The full variable domain, its missing parts supplied by reference TRBV7-9 and TRBJ1-1, is DTGVSQNPRHKITKRGQNVTFRCDPISEHNRLYWYRQTLGQGPEFLTYFQNEAQLEKSRLLSDRFSAERPKGSFSTLEIQRTEQGDSAMYLCASSPDTGNTEAFFGQGTRLTVV.

This clonotype was detected a few times. V and J are TRBV7-2 and TRBJ2-2, with D possibly matching TRBD2 (5 bases). The V end was cut by 8 bases, the J end by 2 bases, with 12 bases between. This CDR3 contains 14 residues. From germline, CDR1 is SGHTA and CDR2 FQGNSA. The CDR3 here is CASGLRANTGELFF. CDR3 nucleotide sequence: TGTGCCAGCGGTTTGAGGGCAAACACCGGGGAGCTGTTTTTT.

This sequence joins TRBV7-2 and TRBJ2-7; the D is unclear. Between the trimmed V and J ends, which lost 4 bases and 4 bases, there was a span of 11 bases. CDR3 size: 13 residues. Germline-derived CDR1 and CDR2 are SGHTA and FQGNSA. CDR3 amino acids: CASSSNRLYEQYF. The CDR3 nucleotides read TGTGCCAGCAGCTCCAACCGACTGTACGAGCAGTACTTC.

The V call is TRBV4-3, the J call TRBJ2-7; TRBD2 is a possible D gene (5 bases). V lost 1 base and J 4 bases, leaving 17 bases between the germline ends. The germline gives CDR1 LGHNA, CDR2 YSLEER. This CDR3 spans 16 amino acids. The CDR3 spells CASSQGGQNTGYEQYF. The CDR3 nucleotides read TGCGCCAGCAGCCAAGGCGGGCAGAACACCGGATACGAGCAGTACTTC.

This clonotype was seen a few times. The V call is TRBV28, the J call TRBJ2-1; 11 nucleotides align to TRBD1. This CDR3 comprises 17 residues. Germline CDR1 and CDR2: MDHEN and SYDVKM. V gave up 6 bases and J gave up 3 bases; unmatched junction bases: 10. CDR3 nucleotide sequence: TGTGCCAGCAGCTCCCTTCCGGGACAGGGGGTCTACAATGAGCAGTTCTTC. Translated: CASSSLPGQGVYNEQFF.

The CDR3 protein is CASTPRGATYNEQFF. The DNA of the CDR3 is TGTGCCAGCACCCCCAGGGGGGCAACCTACAATGAGCAGTTCTTC. V gene TRBV12-3 or TRBV12-4 combines with J gene TRBJ2-1, with D possibly being TRBD1 (7 bases). V lost 7 bases, J lost 2 bases, and 15 bases lay in between. The CDR3 is 15 amino acids.

V usage is TRBV27 and J usage is TRBJ2-1, with D unclear. Germline values: CDR1 MNHEY, CDR2 SMNVEV (reference sequence). The CDR3 runs to 15 residues. The ends were cut back, 3 bases at V and 3 bases at J, with 12 bases in the middle. The CDR3 protein is CASSLRDLGYNEQFF. The CDR3 bases are TGTGCCAGCAGTTTGCGAGATCTCGGCTACAATGAGCAGTTCTTC.

This sequence joins TRBV29-1 and TRBJ1-1; 8 bases map to TRBD1. Looked up from germline, CDR1 is SQVTM and CDR2 is ANQGSEA. The V segment lost 4 bases and the J segment 4 bases; nucleotides outside the gene matches: 11. The CDR3 is 15 amino acids. CDR3 DNA: TGCAGCGTTGCGCAGGGGGCAGGAATGATCACTGAAGCTTTCTTT. It encodes CSVAQGAGMITEAFF.

The DNA for the CDR3 is TGCAGCGTGCTCACTAGCGCCTTTAGCACAGATACGCAGTATTTT. This codes for CSVLTSAFSTDTQYF. This sequence joins TRBV29-1 and TRBJ2-3; 7 bases are shared with TRBD2. There are 15 residues in the CDR3. CDR1 SQVTM and CDR2 ANQGSEA come from the germline V gene. J gave up 0 bases and V 6 bases, and 9 bases lay outside the gene matches.

The chain combines TRBV6-5 with TRBJ1-4; D call uncertain. CDR3 length: 15 amino acids. The germline gives CDR1 MNHEY, CDR2 SVGAGI. Trimming took 5 bases from V and 12 from J, leaving 22 bases between them. The CDR3 DNA follows: TGTGCCAGCAGTCCCTTGACGGTCACCTCCGGGGAACTGTTTTTT. As protein: CASSPLTVTSGELFF.

This clonotype was picked up a small number of times. The genes are TRBV7-9 and TRBJ2-6; D is unresolved. The CDR3 has 14 residues. CDR1 and CDR2 (germline): SEHNR, FQNEAQ (reference sequence). V lost 8 bases to trimming and J lost 4 bases, with 12 bases between them. CDR3: CASGNSGGANVLTF. Written as DNA, the CDR3 is TGTGCCAGCGGAAACAGTGGAGGGGCCAACGTCCTGACTTTC.